This T cell receptor beta chain was retrieved from a study of blood T cells in healthy people across ages. Regarding the study as a whole: Changes seen in expanded clonotypes were possibly confounded by donor CMV status left unknown. Any conclusive comparison of naive versus antigen-experienced cells was prevented by using unsorted PBMCs.

Points on this clonotype: The antigen is not known.

Per-sample yields of isolated PBMCs were at least 6 million. From germline, CDR1 is MDHEN and CDR2 SYDVKM. The CDR3 is made up of 16 amino acids. With 6 bases clipped from V and 2 bases from J, the junction kept 9 bases outside the gene matches. The use of a sample-barcoded 5' primer and a J-beta primer mix characterized a second PCR of roughly 6 to 11 cycles. TCRdb re-analysed the 5' RACE reads in MiXCR, keeping a single row per CDR3 protein. The sample lists about 1.5 million distinct CDR3 sequences, 35% to 45% occurring once. The rearrangement joins TRBV28 to TRBJ2-1; 8 bases fit TRBD2. The sequence derives from a woman aged 18-29 years in good health. Source material: blood. The CDR3 protein is CASRTLSGGTYNEQFF. CDR3 DNA: TGTGCCAGCAGAACCCTCAGCGGGGGAACCTACAATGAGCAGTTCTTC. Combining the CDR3 with reference TRBV28 and TRBJ2-1 gives the whole variable domain DVKVTQSSRYLVKRTGEKVFLECVQDMDHENMFWYRQDPGLGLRLIYFSYDVKMKEKGDIPEGYSVSREKKERFSLILESASTNQTSMYLCASRTLSGGTYNEQFFGPGTRLTVL.